This T cell receptor (beta chain) was recorded in a study of T cell responses to AZD1222 COVID-19 vaccine. The CDR3 is made up of 15 amino acids. The V gene end was trimmed by 2 bases and the J gene end by 3 bases; junction bases not matched to a gene: 6. Germline V gives CDR1 LGHNT, CDR2 FRNRAP. TCRdb's table, derived via immunoSEQ multiplex PCR, lists solely in-frame clones and lacks some. The repertoire holds about 140,000 clones, 90% to 95% seen once, with around 3.5% in the top ten. This receptor was taken from an adult who received the AZD1222 COVID-19 vaccine. The rearrangement joins TRBV12-5 to TRBJ2-7, with 8 bases identical to TRBD1. The sample was peripheral blood, taken 28 days after the second AZD1222 dose. The CDR3 region has the DNA TGTGCTAGTGGTTTGACGGCAGGGGGCCGCTACGAGCAGTACTTC. Its translation is CASGLTAGGRYEQYF.